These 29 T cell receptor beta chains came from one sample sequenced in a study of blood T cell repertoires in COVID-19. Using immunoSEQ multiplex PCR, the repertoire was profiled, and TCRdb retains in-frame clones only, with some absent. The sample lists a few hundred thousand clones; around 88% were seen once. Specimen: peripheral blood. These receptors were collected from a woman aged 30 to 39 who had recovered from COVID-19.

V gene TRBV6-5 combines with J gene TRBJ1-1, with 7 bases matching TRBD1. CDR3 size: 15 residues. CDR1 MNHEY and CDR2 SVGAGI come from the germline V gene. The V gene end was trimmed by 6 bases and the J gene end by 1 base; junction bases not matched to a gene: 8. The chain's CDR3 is CASRNRGIGNTEAFF. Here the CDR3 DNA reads TGTGCCAGCAGGAACAGGGGAATCGGGAACACTGAAGCTTTCTTT.

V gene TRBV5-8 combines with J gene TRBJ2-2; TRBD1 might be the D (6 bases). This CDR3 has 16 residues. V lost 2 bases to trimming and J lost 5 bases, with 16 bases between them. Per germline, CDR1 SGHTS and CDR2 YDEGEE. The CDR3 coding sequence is TGTGCCAGCAGCTTACCCGACAGGATGGAAACCGGGGAGCTGTTTTTT. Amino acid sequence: CASSLPDRMETGELFF.

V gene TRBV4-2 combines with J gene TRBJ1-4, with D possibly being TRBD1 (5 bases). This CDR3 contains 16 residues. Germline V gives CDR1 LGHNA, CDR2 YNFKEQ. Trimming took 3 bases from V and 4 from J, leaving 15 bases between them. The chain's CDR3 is CASSQPERGLNEKLFF. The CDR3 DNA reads TGTGCCAGCAGCCAGCCCGAGCGGGGACTTAATGAAAAACTGTTTTTT.

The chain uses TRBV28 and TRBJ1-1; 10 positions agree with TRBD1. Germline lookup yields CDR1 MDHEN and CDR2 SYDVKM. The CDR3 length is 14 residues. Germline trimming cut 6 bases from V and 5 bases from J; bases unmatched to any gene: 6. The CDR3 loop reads CASSQGQGETEAFF. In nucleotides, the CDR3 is TGTGCCAGCAGCCAAGGACAGGGGGAAACTGAAGCTTTCTTT.

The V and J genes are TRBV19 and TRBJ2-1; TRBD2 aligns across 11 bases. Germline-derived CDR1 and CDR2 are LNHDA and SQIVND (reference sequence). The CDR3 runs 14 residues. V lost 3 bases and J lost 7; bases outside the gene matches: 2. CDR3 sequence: CASSMASGRNEQFF. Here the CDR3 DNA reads TGTGCCAGTAGTATGGCTAGCGGGAGGAATGAGCAGTTCTTC. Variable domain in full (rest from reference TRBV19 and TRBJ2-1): DGGITQSPKYLFRKEGQNVTLSCEQNLNHDAMYWYRQDPGQGLRLIYYSQIVNDFQKGDIAEGYSVSREKKESFPLTVTSAQKNPTAFYLCASSMASGRNEQFFGPGTRLTVL.

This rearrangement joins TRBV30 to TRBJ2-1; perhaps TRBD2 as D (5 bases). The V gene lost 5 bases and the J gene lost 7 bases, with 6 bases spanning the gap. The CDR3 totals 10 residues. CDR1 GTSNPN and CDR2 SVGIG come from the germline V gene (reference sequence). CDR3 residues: CAWERNEQFF. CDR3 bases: TGTGCCTGGGAGCGGAATGAGCAGTTCTTC.

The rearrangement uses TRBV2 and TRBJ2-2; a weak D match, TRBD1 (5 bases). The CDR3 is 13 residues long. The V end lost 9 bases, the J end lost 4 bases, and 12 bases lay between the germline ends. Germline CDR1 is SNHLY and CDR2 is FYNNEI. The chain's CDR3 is CARRRASTGELFF. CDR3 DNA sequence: TGTGCCAGACGCAGGGCTAGCACCGGGGAGCTGTTTTTT.

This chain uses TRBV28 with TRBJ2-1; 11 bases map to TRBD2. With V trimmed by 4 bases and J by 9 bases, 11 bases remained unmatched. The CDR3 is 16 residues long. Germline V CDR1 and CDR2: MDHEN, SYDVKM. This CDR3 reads CASSSPIAGGPSEQFF. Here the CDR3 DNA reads TGTGCCAGCAGTTCTCCTATAGCGGGGGGGCCCAGTGAGCAGTTCTTC.

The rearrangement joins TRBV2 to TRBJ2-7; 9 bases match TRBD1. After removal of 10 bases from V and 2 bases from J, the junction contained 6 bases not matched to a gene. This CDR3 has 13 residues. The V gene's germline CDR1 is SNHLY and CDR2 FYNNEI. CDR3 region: CATKQGAAYEQYF. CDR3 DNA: TGTGCCACCAAACAGGGGGCAGCCTACGAGCAGTACTTC. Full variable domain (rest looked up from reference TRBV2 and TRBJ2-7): EPEVTQTPSHQVTQMGQEVILRCVPISNHLYFYWYRQILGQKVEFLVSFYNNEISEKSEIFDDQFSVERPDGSNFTLKIRSTKLEDSAMYFCATKQGAAYEQYFGPGTRLTVT.

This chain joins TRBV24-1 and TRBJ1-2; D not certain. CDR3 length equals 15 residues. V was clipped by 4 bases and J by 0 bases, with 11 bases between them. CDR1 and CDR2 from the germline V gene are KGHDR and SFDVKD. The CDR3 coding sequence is TGTGCCACCAGTGACTCGGTCTCCGCTAACTATGGCTACACCTTC. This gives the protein CATSDSVSANYGYTF.

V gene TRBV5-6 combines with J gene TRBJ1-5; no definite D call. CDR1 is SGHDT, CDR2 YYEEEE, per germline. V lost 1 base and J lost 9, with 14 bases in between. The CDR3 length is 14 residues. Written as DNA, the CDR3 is TGTGCCAGCAGCTTGTGGAGCGACGACTTGCCCCAGCATTTT. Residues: CASSLWSDDLPQHF.

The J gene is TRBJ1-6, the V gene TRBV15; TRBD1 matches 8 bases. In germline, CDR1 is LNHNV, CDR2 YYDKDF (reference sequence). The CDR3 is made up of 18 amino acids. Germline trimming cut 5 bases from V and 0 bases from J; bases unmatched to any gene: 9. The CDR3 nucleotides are TGTGCCACCAGCGGGTCCAGACAGGGGAGCTCCTATAATTCACCCCTCCACTTT. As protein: CATSGSRQGSSYNSPLHF.

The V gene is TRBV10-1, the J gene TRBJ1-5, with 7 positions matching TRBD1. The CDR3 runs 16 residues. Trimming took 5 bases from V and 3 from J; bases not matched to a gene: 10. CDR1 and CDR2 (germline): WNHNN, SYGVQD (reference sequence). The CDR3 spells CASSSRGRPNNQPQHF. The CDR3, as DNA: TGCGCCAGCAGTTCAAGGGGGCGACCTAACAATCAGCCCCAGCATTTT.

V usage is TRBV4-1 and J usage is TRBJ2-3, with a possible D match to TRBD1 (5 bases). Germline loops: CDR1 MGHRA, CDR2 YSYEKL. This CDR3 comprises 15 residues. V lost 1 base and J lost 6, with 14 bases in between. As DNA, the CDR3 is TGCGCCAGCAGCCAAGTCGGCCAGGGTATGGATACGCAGTATTTT. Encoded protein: CASSQVGQGMDTQYF.

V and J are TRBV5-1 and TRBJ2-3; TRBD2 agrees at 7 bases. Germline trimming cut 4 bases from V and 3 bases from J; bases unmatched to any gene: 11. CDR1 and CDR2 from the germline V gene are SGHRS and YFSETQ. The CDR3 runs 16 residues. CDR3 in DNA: TGCGCCAGCAGCCCCCCGGCGGGAGAGGGGACAGATACGCAGTATTTT. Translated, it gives CASSPPAGEGTDTQYF. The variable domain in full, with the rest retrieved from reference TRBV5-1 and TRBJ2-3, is KAGVTQTPRYLIKTRGQQVTLSCSPISGHRSVSWYQQTPGQGLQFLFEYFSETQRNKGNFPGRFSGRQFSNSRSEMNVSTLELGDSALYLCASSPPAGEGTDTQYFGPGTRLTVL.

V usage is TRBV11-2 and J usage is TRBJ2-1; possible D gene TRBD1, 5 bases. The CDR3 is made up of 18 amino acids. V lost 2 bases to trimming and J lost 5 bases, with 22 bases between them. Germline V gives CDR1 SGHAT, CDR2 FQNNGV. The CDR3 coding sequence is TGTGCCAGCAGCTTACTCCATTACCCTCAGGGAAGAGACAATGAGCAGTTCTTC. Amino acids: CASSLLHYPQGRDNEQFF.

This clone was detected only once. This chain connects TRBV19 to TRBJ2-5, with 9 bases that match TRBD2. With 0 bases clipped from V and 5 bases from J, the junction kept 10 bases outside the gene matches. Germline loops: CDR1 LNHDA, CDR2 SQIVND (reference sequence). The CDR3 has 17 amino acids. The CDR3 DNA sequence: TGTGCCAGTAGTATAGAGGGGCGGGGGGGCCGATGGGAGACCCAGTACTTC. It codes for CASSIEGRGGRWETQYF.

This CDR3 reads CASSPGPGPKSPLHF. As DNA, the CDR3 is TGTGCCAGCTCACCAGGCCCGGGTCCAAAGTCACCCCTCCACTTT. V usage is TRBV18 and J usage is TRBJ1-6; D is ambiguous. With 2 bases removed from V and 10 bases from J, the gap between germline ends came to 15 bases. The CDR3 consists of 15 residues. Germline assignment: CDR1 KGHSH and CDR2 LQKENI.

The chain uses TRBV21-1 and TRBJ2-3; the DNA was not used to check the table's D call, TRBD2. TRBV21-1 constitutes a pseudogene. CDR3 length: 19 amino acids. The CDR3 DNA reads TGTGCCAGCAGCAAATCTGTCGCTATAGCGGGGGTGCCGGGTGGTACGCAGTATTTT. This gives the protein CASSKSVAIAGVPGGTQYF.

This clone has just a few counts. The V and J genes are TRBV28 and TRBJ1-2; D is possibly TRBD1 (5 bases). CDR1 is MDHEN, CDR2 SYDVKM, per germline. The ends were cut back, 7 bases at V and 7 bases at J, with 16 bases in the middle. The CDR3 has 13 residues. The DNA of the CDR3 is TGTGCCAGCACACGAACTCAGGGATCTGGCTACACCTTC. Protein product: CASTRTQGSGYTF.

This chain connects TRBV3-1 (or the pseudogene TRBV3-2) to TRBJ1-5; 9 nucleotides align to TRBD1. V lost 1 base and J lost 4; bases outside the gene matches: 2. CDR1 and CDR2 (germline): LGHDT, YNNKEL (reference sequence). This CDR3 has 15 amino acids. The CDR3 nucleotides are TGTGCCAGCAGCCAAGTACAGGGGGCGAATCAGCCCCAGCATTTT. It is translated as CASSQVQGANQPQHF.

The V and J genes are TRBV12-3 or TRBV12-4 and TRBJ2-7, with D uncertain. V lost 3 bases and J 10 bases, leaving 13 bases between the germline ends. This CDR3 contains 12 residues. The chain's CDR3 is CASSFVTIRQYF. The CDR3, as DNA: TGTGCCAGCAGTTTTGTGACAATTAGACAGTACTTC.

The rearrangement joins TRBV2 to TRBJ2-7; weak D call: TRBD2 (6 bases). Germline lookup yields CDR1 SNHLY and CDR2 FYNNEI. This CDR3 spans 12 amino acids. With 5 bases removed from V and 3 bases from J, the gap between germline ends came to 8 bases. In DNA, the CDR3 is TGTGCCAGCAGTTGGACTAACTACGAGCAGTACTTC. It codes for CASSWTNYEQYF.

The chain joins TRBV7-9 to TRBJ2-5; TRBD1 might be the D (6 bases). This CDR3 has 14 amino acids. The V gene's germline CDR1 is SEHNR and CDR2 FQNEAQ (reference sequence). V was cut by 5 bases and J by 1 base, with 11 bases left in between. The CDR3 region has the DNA TGTGCCAGCAGCCTTAGACAGGCCCAAGAGACCCAGTACTTC. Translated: CASSLRQAQETQYF.

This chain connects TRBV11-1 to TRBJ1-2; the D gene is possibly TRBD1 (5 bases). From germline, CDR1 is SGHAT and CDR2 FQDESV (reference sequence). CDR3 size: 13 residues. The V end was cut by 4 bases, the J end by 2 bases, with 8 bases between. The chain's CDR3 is CASSWEGNYGYTF. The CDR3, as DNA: TGTGCCAGCAGCTGGGAGGGGAACTATGGCTACACCTTC.

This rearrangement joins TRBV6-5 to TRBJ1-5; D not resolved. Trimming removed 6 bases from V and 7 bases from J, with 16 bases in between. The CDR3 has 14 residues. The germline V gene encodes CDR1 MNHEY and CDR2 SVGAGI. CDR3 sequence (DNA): TGTGCCAGCAGCTACAGTTCTTTACGGCAGCCCCAGCATTTT. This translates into CASSYSSLRQPQHF.

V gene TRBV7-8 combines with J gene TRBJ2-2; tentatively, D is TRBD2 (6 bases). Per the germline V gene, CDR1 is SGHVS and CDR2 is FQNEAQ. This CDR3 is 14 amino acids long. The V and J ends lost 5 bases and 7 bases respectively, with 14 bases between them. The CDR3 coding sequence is TGTGCCAGCAGCCCGATCGGGGGAAGCGGGGAGCTGTTTTTT. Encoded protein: CASSPIGGSGELFF.

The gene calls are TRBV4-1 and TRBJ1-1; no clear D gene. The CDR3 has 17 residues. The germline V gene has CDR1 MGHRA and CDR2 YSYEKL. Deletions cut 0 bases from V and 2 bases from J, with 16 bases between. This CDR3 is CASSQDSLGQVNTEAFF. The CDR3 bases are TGCGCCAGCAGCCAAGACTCTCTGGGCCAAGTCAACACTGAAGCTTTCTTT.

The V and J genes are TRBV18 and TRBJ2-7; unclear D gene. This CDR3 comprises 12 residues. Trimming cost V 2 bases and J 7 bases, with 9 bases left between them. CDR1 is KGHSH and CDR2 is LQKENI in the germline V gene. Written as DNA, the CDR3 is TGTGCCAGCTCACCAGGCCCTAGGGAGCAGTACTTC. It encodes CASSPGPREQYF.